The sequence of this T cell receptor (beta chain) was determined in a study of blood T cell repertoires in COVID-19. Overall study: Acute and convalescent COVID-19 samples came from the United States, Italy and Spain.

Profiled with immunoSEQ multiplex PCR; TCRdb holds only in-frame clones, not every one. The sample contains approximately 330,000 clones, 87% of which appear only once. Trimming took 10 bases from V and 3 from J; bases not matched to a gene: 6. There are 13 residues in the CDR3. Germline CDR1 MDHEN, CDR2 SYDVKM. The sequenced material came from peripheral blood. The rearrangement uses TRBV28 and TRBJ1-1; the match to TRBD1 covers 9 bases. The TCR sequence derives from a man between 25 and 39 years old with COVID-19, enrolled during active disease. In DNA form, the CDR3 reads TGTGCCACCTGGGACAGGGTAGACACTGAAGCTTTCTTT. Translating it yields CATWDRVDTEAFF. Full variable domain (outside the CDR3, taken from reference TRBV28 and TRBJ1-1): DVKVTQSSRYLVKRTGEKVFLECVQDMDHENMFWYRQDPGLGLRLIYFSYDVKMKEKGDIPEGYSVSREKKERFSLILESASTNQTSMYLCATWDRVDTEAFFGQGTRLTVV.